Listed here are 13 T cell receptor beta chains from one sample, sequenced in a study of ipilimumab plus nivolumab after autologous stem cell transplantation. TCRdb's table, derived via immunoSEQ multiplex PCR, lists solely in-frame clones and lacks some. The table lists about 9,800 clones, approximately 74% of them singletons. The sample in question was PBMCs, obtained in a trial of ipilimumab plus nivolumab as post-transplant consolidation. The receptor set was obtained from a female donor with multiple myeloma.

The chain uses TRBV10-3 and TRBJ2-3; tentatively, D is TRBD1 (5 bases). The CDR3 loop spans 20 amino acids. V shed 2 bases and J shed 4 bases, with 28 bases lying between them. The germline CDR1 and CDR2 sequences are ENHRY and SYGVKD. CDR3 sequence: CAISEPRGNMAGLTPDTQYF. CDR3 nucleotide sequence: TGTGCCATCAGTGAGCCTCGAGGAAACATGGCAGGGCTAACCCCAGATACGCAGTATTTT.

The table lists this clone with a few counts. J is TRBJ2-2 and V is TRBV7-9, with D uncertain. Germline-derived CDR1 and CDR2 are SEHNR and FQNEAQ (reference sequence). This CDR3 contains 9 residues. The CDR3 bases are TGTGCTTTGACCGGGGAGCTGTTTTTT. Protein sequence: CALTGELFF.

The CDR3 region is CASSRRAGGYNNQPQHF. The CDR3 nucleotides read TGTGCCAGTAGTAGAAGGGCAGGGGGTTACAACAATCAGCCCCAGCATTTT. The chain joins TRBV19 to TRBJ1-5, with 7 positions matching TRBD1. CDR3 length: 17 amino acids. With V trimmed by 4 bases and J by 3 bases, 12 bases remained unmatched. The germline CDR1 and CDR2 sequences are LNHDA and SQIVND (reference sequence).

The chain combines TRBV27 with TRBJ1-4; possible D gene TRBD1, 6 bases. The V gene lost 4 bases and the J gene lost 0 bases, with 15 bases spanning the gap. The CDR3 is 17 amino acids. Looked up from germline, CDR1 is MNHEY and CDR2 is SMNVEV (reference sequence). The CDR3 DNA follows: TGTGCCAGCAGTTCGTACAGGGACCCGGCAACTAATGAAAAACTGTTTTTT. Its protein is CASSSYRDPATNEKLFF.

The V call is TRBV15, the J call TRBJ2-1, with D maybe TRBD1 (5 bases). CDR3 length: 16 amino acids. V lost 5 bases, J lost 4 bases, and 18 bases lay in between. CDR1 LNHNV and CDR2 YYDKDF come from the germline V gene (reference sequence). The CDR3 reads CATSGPVGRTYNEQFF. DNA for the CDR3: TGTGCCACCAGCGGACCAGTGGGGCGAACATACAATGAGCAGTTCTTC.

The V and J genes are TRBV7-8 and TRBJ2-6, with D uncertain. There are 17 residues in the CDR3. From germline, CDR1 is SGHVS and CDR2 FQNEAQ. The V and J ends lost 1 base and 0 bases respectively, with 10 bases between them. The CDR3 reads CASSLVFTYSGANVLTF. CDR3 DNA sequence: TGTGCCAGCAGCTTAGTTTTTACGTACTCTGGGGCCAACGTCCTGACTTTC.

This clone qualifies as medium-sized. The genes are TRBV29-1 and TRBJ1-2, with 7 bases matching TRBD1. The V and J ends lost 7 bases and 7 bases, in that order; junction bases with no gene match: 12. CDR3 size: 13 residues. Germline V gives CDR1 SQVTM, CDR2 ANQGSEA. In nucleotides, the CDR3 is TGCAGCGCCTACCGGGACAGTTCGAGTGGCTACACCTTC. Residues: CSAYRDSSSGYTF.

By its share, this clone is medium-sized. The sample carries other DNA sequences with the same CDR3. The V call is TRBV6-5, the J call TRBJ1-1; D unclear. Germline CDR1 MNHEY, CDR2 SVGAGI. There are 12 residues in the CDR3. V lost 2 bases and J lost 5, with 6 bases in between. CDR3 region: CASSYGGTEAFF. Written as DNA, the CDR3 is TGTGCCAGCAGTTACGGAGGAACTGAAGCTTTCTTT.

The rearrangement joins TRBV9 to TRBJ2-1, with D possibly being TRBD1 (6 bases). CDR3 length: 12 residues. Trimming removed 1 base from V and 7 bases from J, with 6 bases in between. Germline V gene data show CDR1 as SGDLS and CDR2 as YYNGEE. The CDR3 bases are TGTGCCAGCAGCGTACAGGGGAATGAGCAGTTCTTC. This encodes CASSVQGNEQFF.

The V and J genes are TRBV7-2 and TRBJ2-1; 8 positions match TRBD2. V shed 1 base and J 10 bases; nucleotides not matched to a gene: 9. This CDR3 spans 15 amino acids. Germline CDR1 is SGHTA and CDR2 is FQGNSA. The CDR3 loop is CASSLDSGGLREQFF. In DNA, the CDR3 is TGTGCCAGCAGCTTAGATTCGGGAGGGTTACGGGAGCAGTTCTTC.

The rearrangement joins TRBV2 to TRBJ2-5; 11 bases match TRBD2. The length of the CDR3 is 16 residues. CDR1 SNHLY and CDR2 FYNNEI come from the germline V gene. The junction had 8 bases not matched to a gene; V was cut back by 6 bases and J by 2 bases. The CDR3 DNA follows: TGTGCCAGCAGAATAGCGGGAGGGCCGGGACAAGAGACCCAGTACTTC. This gives the protein CASRIAGGPGQETQYF. Supplemented by reference TRBV2 and TRBJ2-5, the full variable domain reads EPEVTQTPSHQVTQMGQEVILRCVPISNHLYFYWYRQILGQKVEFLVSFYNNEISEKSEIFDDQFSVERPDGSNFTLKIRSTKLEDSAMYFCASRIAGGPGQETQYFGPGTRLLVL.

The count of this clone is one. V is TRBV28 and J is TRBJ2-2, with 7 bases aligning to TRBD2. From germline, CDR1 is MDHEN and CDR2 SYDVKM. This CDR3 region has 16 residues. V was pared by 3 bases and J by 2 bases, with 6 bases of the junction left unmatched. The CDR3 loop reads CASSFLAGVNTGELFF. In DNA, the CDR3 is TGTGCCAGCAGTTTTTTGGCGGGAGTAAACACCGGGGAGCTGTTTTTT.

This clone has a handful of counts. Other DNA sequences in this sample translate to the same CDR3. The V and J genes are TRBV7-9 and TRBJ2-7; TRBD1 aligns across 7 bases. V lost 5 bases and J lost 1; bases outside the gene matches: 5. Germline V lookup: CDR1 SEHNR, CDR2 FQNEAQ (reference sequence). CDR3 length equals 14 residues. Written as DNA, the CDR3 is TGTGCCAGCAGCCCTCAGGGGGTGTCCTACGAGCAGTACTTC. Protein: CASSPQGVSYEQYF.